The sequence of this TCR beta chain was determined in a study of neurological immune-mediated disorders. Trimming took off 5 bases at V and 6 bases at J, with 15 bases between the two ends. CDR3 length: 14 residues. The germline V gene encodes CDR1 SGHRS and CDR2 YFSETQ. TCRdb re-derived calls from the 5' RACE reads in MiXCR, one entry per CDR3 protein. The sample lists 75,000 to 85,000 distinct CDR3 sequences; roughly 15% were seen once. The clonotype was recovered from a woman in her thirties or forties in good health. This chain connects TRBV5-1 to TRBJ2-1; perhaps TRBD2 as D (7 bases). The specimen sequenced was PBMCs. CDR3 sequence reads: CASRAAGATNEQFF. The CDR3 DNA follows: TGCGCCAGCAGGGCGGCGGGGGCAACCAATGAGCAGTTCTTC.